The 22 T cell receptor beta chains listed next were all sequenced from one sample in a study of tissue T cells after allogeneic stem cell transplantation. TCRdb keeps only in-frame clones here, not all; method: immunoSEQ multiplex PCR. The table shows 45,000 to 50,000 clones, with over 65% occurring only once. Sequenced material: sorted cells pooled from one or two spleens. These receptors were obtained from a pool of C57BL/6 mice in good health.

This clone was counted between two and nine times. The listed genes are named as in mouse. Coverage ceases 1 residue before the CDR3 finishes, and the germline J gene fills in the end. This sequence joins TRBV2 and TRBJ1-5, with 10 bases that match TRBD1. Germline V lookup: CDR1 LGHNA, CDR2 YSYQKL. The CDR3 length is 15 residues. V trimming: 0 bases; J trimming: 5 bases; junction bases outside the gene matches: 1. The sequenced CDR3 bases are TGTGCCAGCAGCCAAGACGGGACAGGGGACCAGGCTCCGCTT. This gives the protein CASSQDGTGDQAPL. In full, the CDR3 reads CASSQDGTGDQAPLF.

Concerning this clone itself: The junction differs from germline at one of its ends, possibly a read error. The gene names given are mouse names. The read finishes 1 residue shy of the CDR3 end, and the germline J gene is used to complete it. The chain has TRBV20 and TRBJ2-5; 12 bases fit TRBD2. From germline, CDR1 is GFQATS and CDR2 STVNSAI. This CDR3 comprises 15 residues. The CDR3 bases that were read are TGTGGTGCTGGGGACTGGGGGGTTAACCAAGACACCCAGTAC. Amino acid sequence: CGAGDWGVNQDTQY. The whole CDR3 is CGAGDWGVNQDTQYF.

As concerns this clone: Gene names refer to mouse genes. The read gets to within 1 residue of the CDR3 end, and the germline J gene fills in the rest. The chain employs TRBV14 and TRBJ2-4; D call uncertain. The CDR3 covers 11 residues. V shed 1 base and J shed 10 bases, with 7 bases lying between them. CDR1 and CDR2 (germline): SGHDT, FRDEAV. The DNA read from the CDR3 is TGTGCCAGCAGTTTCAACAGACCCTTGTAC. This codes for CASSFNRPLY. The whole CDR3 sequence is CASSFNRPLYF.

Turning to this clone: The gene symbols are mouse symbols. The missing CDR3 end, 1 residue past where the read stops, is filled in from the germline J gene. The rearrangement links TRBV1 to TRBJ2-7; 9 nucleotides agree with TRBD2. Germline values: CDR1 NSQYPW, CDR2 LRSPGD (reference sequence). The V gene end was trimmed by 0 bases and the J gene end by 4 bases; junction bases not matched to a gene: 4. CDR3 size: 15 residues. The covered CDR3 bases are TGCACCTGCAGTGCAGAGGACTGGGGAGCTTATGAACAGTAC. The encoded protein is CTCSAEDWGAYEQY. The entire CDR3 sequence reads CTCSAEDWGAYEQYF.

In its sample, this clone was seen once. Each gene name is a mouse one. The CDR3 end lies 1 residue beyond the end of the read and is filled in from the germline J gene. The chain employs TRBV31 and TRBJ1-6, with unresolved D. TRBJ1-6 is an ORF for which the function is uncertain. This CDR3 contains 15 residues. The V gene's germline CDR1 is GKSSPN and CDR2 SITVG. Trimming removed 0 bases from V and 0 bases from J, with 6 bases in between. The CDR3 region is CAWSLENSYNSPLYF. CDR3 DNA, as far as it was read: TGTGCCTGGAGTCTAGAGAATTCCTATAATTCGCCCCTCTAC.

This clone was recorded once. Germline and genes here are mouse. The sequenced fragment ends 1 residue before the CDR3 boundary, so the rest is inferred from the germline J gene. The rearrangement links TRBV14 to TRBJ2-4; TRBD2 matches at 11 bases. Unmatched junction bases numbered 5, after V lost 5 bases and J lost 0 bases. The CDR3 runs to 16 residues. CDR1 and CDR2 (germline): SGHDT, FRDEAV. The CDR3 here is CASRPGLGASQNTLYF. The sequenced part of the CDR3 DNA is TGTGCCAGCAGGCCGGGACTGGGGGCTAGTCAAAACACCTTGTAC. The full variable domain, its missing parts supplied by reference TRBV14 and TRBJ2-4, is EAGVTQSPRYAVLQEGQAVSFWCDPISGHDTLYWYQQPRDQGPQLLVYFRDEAVIDNSQLPSDRFSAVRPKGTNSTLKIQSAKQGDTATYLCASRPGLGASQNTLYFGAGTRLSVL.

On this clone itself: Here the gene names and germline are mouse. The missing CDR3 end, 1 residue past where the read stops, is filled in from the germline J gene. J is TRBJ1-5 and V is TRBV5; D remains unclear. Germline CDR1 LGHNA, CDR2 YNLKQL (reference sequence). The CDR3 extends over 15 amino acids. V dropped 0 bases and J dropped 4 bases, with 10 bases sitting between them. The chain's CDR3 is CASSQDAGGNQAPLF. CDR3 DNA (partial): TGTGCCAGCAGCCAAGATGCAGGTGGAAACCAGGCTCCGCTT.

About this clone itself: Gene names are the mouse ones. The read is 1 residue too short to cover the CDR3 end, so that end is filled in from the germline J gene. The chain is built from TRBV13-3 and TRBJ2-5, with D unclear. The CDR3 covers 12 residues. The germline V gene has CDR1 NNHDY and CDR2 SYVADS. V was shortened by 3 bases and J by 6 bases, with 8 bases between the two germline ends. The chain's CDR3 is CASSGRGDTQYF. The covered CDR3 bases are TGTGCCAGCAGTGGGCGAGGGGACACCCAGTAC.

For this clone: Germline and genes: mouse. Sequencing ends 1 residue short of the CDR3 end; the germline J gene provides the rest. V usage is TRBV12-2 and J usage is TRBJ2-1; D not resolved. In germline, CDR1 is SGHLS, CDR2 HYDKME. CDR3 length equals 8 residues. Trimming took off 2 bases at V and 11 bases at J, with 0 bases between the two ends. This CDR3 reads CASSQQFF. Incomplete CDR3 DNA: TGTGCCAGCTCTCAGCAGTTC.

Comments on this clone: Mouse germline and gene names are used. The read is 1 residue too short to cover the CDR3 end, so that end is filled in from the germline J gene. The chain recombines TRBV4 with TRBJ2-5, with TRBD2 matching over 11 bases. This CDR3 spans 16 amino acids. CDR1 is LGHDT, CDR2 YNNKQL, per germline (reference sequence). The junction had 4 bases not matched to a gene; V was cut back by 4 bases and J by 1 base. The CDR3 region is CASSFYWGGHQDTQYF. CDR3 bases read: TGTGCCAGCAGCTTTTACTGGGGGGGCCACCAAGACACCCAGTAC.

About this clone: The genes and germline here are from mouse. The read ends 1 residue before the CDR3 terminus; that terminus is restored from the germline J gene. This chain uses TRBV19 with TRBJ1-3; maybe TRBD1 (6 bases). Germline-derived CDR1 and CDR2 are FNHDT and SITEND (reference sequence). This CDR3 comprises 15 residues. Trimming left V 2 bases short and J 1 base short, with 10 bases between. The CDR3: CASSMGGRSGNTLYF. The DNA read from the CDR3 is TGTGCCAGCAGTATGGGGGGGCGATCTGGAAATACGCTCTAT. Looking up the rest from reference TRBV19 and TRBJ1-3 gives the full variable domain: GGIITQTPKFLIGQEGQKLTLKCQQNFNHDTMYWYRQDSGKGLRLIYYSITENDLQKGDLSEGYDASREKKSSFSLTVTSAQKNEMAVFLCASSMGGRSGNTLYFGEGSRLIVV.

Notes on this clone: The genes are named according to mouse. The CDR3 end falls 1 residue outside the read, so it is completed with the germline J gene. The J gene is TRBJ2-5, the V gene TRBV5; D remains unclear. This CDR3 contains 14 residues. CDR1 LGHNA and CDR2 YNLKQL come from the germline V gene (reference sequence). Trimming stripped 0 bases from V and 2 bases from J, with 6 bases between. CDR3 sequence reads: CASSQDHGQDTQYF. CDR3 DNA, as far as it was read: TGTGCCAGCAGCCAAGACCACGGCCAAGACACCCAGTAC.

About this clone: The gene symbols are mouse symbols. The sequenced fragment ends 1 residue before the CDR3 boundary, so the rest is inferred from the germline J gene. Other DNA sequences in this sample translate to the same CDR3. This rearrangement joins TRBV31 to TRBJ2-7; TRBD2 might be the D (6 bases). V was pared by 0 bases and J by 4 bases, with 10 bases between. CDR1 and CDR2 from the germline V gene are GKSSPN and SITVG. There are 13 residues in the CDR3. The covered CDR3 bases are TGTGCCTGGAGTCTACCTGGGGTTTATGAACAGTAC. Its translation is CAWSLPGVYEQY. The entire CDR3 reads CAWSLPGVYEQYF.

A note on this clone: All gene names here are mouse names. The read ends 1 residue early relative to the CDR3; the germline J gene fills the gap. The V call is TRBV13-2, the J call TRBJ2-4; 8 bases are shared with TRBD2. The CDR3 length is 14 residues. J gave up 8 bases and V 2 bases, and 7 bases lay outside the gene matches. Germline lookup yields CDR1 NNHNN and CDR2 SYGAGS (reference sequence). Incomplete CDR3 DNA: TGTGCCAGCGGTGAAGACTGGGGAGGCGGCACCTTGTAC. Encoded protein: CASGEDWGGGTLY. The complete CDR3 reads CASGEDWGGGTLYF.

This clone was detected a few times. Mouse gene names and germline throughout. The CDR3 extends 1 residue past the end of the read, so its final part is completed from the germline J gene. The rearrangement uses TRBV26 and TRBJ2-7; 8 bases are shared with TRBD2. The CDR3 has 14 residues. V gave up 2 bases and J gave up 1 base; unmatched junction bases: 1. Germline V gene lookup returns CDR1 KGHPV and CDR2 FQNQEV (reference sequence). The CDR3: CASSLAGGSYEQYF. The DNA read from the CDR3 is TGTGCCAGCAGTCTGGCTGGGGGGTCCTATGAACAGTAC.

Comments on this clone: Gene names follow the mouse nomenclature. The observed sequence ends 1 residue before the CDR3 terminus, with the missing tail filled in from the germline J gene. V is TRBV12-1 and J is TRBJ1-2; unclear D gene. The CDR3 has 14 amino acids. Germline V gene lookup returns CDR1 SGHSN and CDR2 HYEKVE. Trimming stripped 0 bases from V and 0 bases from J, with 7 bases between. CDR3 bases read: TGTGCCAGCTCTCTCTCAGAGGCAAACTCCGACTACACC. It is translated as CASSLSEANSDYT. The whole CDR3 sequence is CASSLSEANSDYTF.

On this clone itself: Gene names denote mouse genes. The covered CDR3 bases are TGTGCCAGCTCTCCCTTGCCAGAAGTCTTC. As protein: CASSPLPEVF. The full CDR3 protein is CASSPLPEVFF. V gene TRBV12-1 combines with J gene TRBJ1-1; D is uncertain. The read terminates 1 residue before the CDR3 end, so the remaining end is supplied by the germline J gene. The V gene lost 2 bases and the J gene lost 6 bases, with 6 bases spanning the gap. This CDR3 comprises 11 residues. Germline CDR1 and CDR2: SGHSN and HYEKVE.

With regard to this clone: Gene names are the mouse ones. The missing CDR3 end, 1 residue past where the read stops, is filled in from the germline J gene. This sequence joins TRBV29 and TRBJ2-5, with 9 bases aligning to TRBD1. Germline V gene data show CDR1 as MSHET and CDR2 as SYDVDS. Losses at the gene ends were 4 bases for V and 4 bases for J; bases not matched to a gene: 3. CDR3 length equals 14 residues. The CDR3 here is CASSSTGGKDTQYF. CDR3 bases read: TGTGCTAGCAGTTCAACAGGGGGCAAAGACACCCAGTAC.

Note on this clone: The listed genes are named as in mouse. Read coverage stops 1 residue before the CDR3 terminus; the germline J gene supplies the remainder. The chain employs TRBV13-1 and TRBJ1-5, with a possible D match to TRBD1 (6 bases). The CDR3 loop spans 15 amino acids. The germline gives CDR1 NSHNY, CDR2 SYGAGN. Deletions cut 2 bases from V and 0 bases from J, with 9 bases between. CDR3 in amino acids: CASSESRGNNQAPLF. Partial CDR3 DNA: TGTGCCAGCAGTGAATCCAGGGGTAACAACCAGGCTCCGCTT.

Details on this clone: Genes and germline come from the mouse. The CDR3 extends 1 residue past the end of the read, so its final part is completed from the germline J gene. This chain uses TRBV13-2 with TRBJ2-7, with TRBD2 matching over 11 bases. CDR1 NNHNN and CDR2 SYGAGS come from the germline V gene (reference sequence). CDR3 size: 14 residues. V lost 5 bases and J lost 4; bases outside the gene matches: 5. The CDR3: CASGPTGGVYEQYF. Incomplete CDR3 DNA: TGTGCCAGCGGCCCGACTGGGGGGGTTTATGAACAGTAC.

With respect to this clone: Gene names refer to mouse genes. The observed sequence ends 1 residue before the CDR3 terminus, with the missing tail filled in from the germline J gene. At the DNA level, this CDR3 is encoded by other sequences in the same sample as well. This chain joins TRBV1 and TRBJ1-3; D gene unclear. This CDR3 is built from 15 residues. Germline V gives CDR1 NSQYPW, CDR2 LRSPGD (reference sequence). Deletions cut 1 base from V and 0 bases from J, with 7 bases between. Partial CDR3 DNA: TGCACCTGCAGTGCAGCTCAGAATTCTGGAAATACGCTCTAT. As protein: CTCSAAQNSGNTLY. The complete CDR3 reads CTCSAAQNSGNTLYF.

Remarks on this clone: These gene names are mouse names. The CDR3 is cut off 1 residue early in the read; its end comes from the germline J gene. The chain links TRBV4 to TRBJ1-6; TRBD1 matches at 9 bases. Being an ORF, TRBJ1-6 has a function that is uncertain. The V gene's germline CDR1 is LGHDT and CDR2 YNNKQL (reference sequence). The CDR3 has 14 residues. V was pared by 5 bases and J by 7 bases, with 3 bases of the junction left unmatched. The CDR3 bases that were read are TGTGCCAGCAGCCACGGACAGGGGAATTCGCCCCTCTAC. This gives the protein CASSHGQGNSPLY. The whole CDR3 is CASSHGQGNSPLYF.